A single sample is the source of the 7 T cell receptor gamma chains below, sequenced in a study of Vδ1+ human thymocytes listed by TCRdb under 2018. What the work shows at the level of the full study, not this receptor alone: The thymic TRG and TRD repertoires appeared highly polyclonal, with Gaussian CDR3 length distributions, in contrast to the oligoclonal repertoires of peripheral blood.

For these receptors, no antigen is known. Data came from an Illumina MiSeq. RNA was extracted with the RNeasy mini kit and reverse transcribed using Superscript III. CDR3 amplicons were produced by multiplex PCR using pooled V-gene forward primers and a constant-region reverse primer with Illumina adaptor overhangs. TCRdb reanalyzed the public reads with the CATT caller, and identical DNA sequences were merged afterwards. The sample data list about 36,000 gamma-chain clones, and around 20% of these were observed just once. The ten largest clones capture about 2% of the sample. The sample comprised Vdelta1+ gamma-delta thymocytes from the thymus. The cell subset or site label for this specimen denotes: FACS-sorted CD3+ TCRalphabeta- TCRVdelta1+ TCRVdelta2- thymocytes. The receptors were gathered from a girl in the first two years of life who had congenital heart surgery.

The chain is built from TRGV2 and TRGJ1 or TRGJ2. Germline loops: CDR1 EGSNGY, CDR2 YDSYNSKV. This CDR3 comprises 11 residues. Losses at the gene ends were 3 bases for V and 9 bases for J; bases not matched to a gene: 5. CDR3: CATWDNSKKLF. In DNA, the CDR3 is TGTGCCACCTGGGACAACAGTAAGAAACTCTTT.

There are a few counts of this clone. The chain couples TRGV2 to TRGJP2. The CDR3 has 15 residues. The V and J ends lost 0 bases and 3 bases, in that order; junction bases with no gene match: 4. Germline lookup yields CDR1 EGSNGY and CDR2 YDSYNSKV. CDR3 amino acids: CATWDGMGSDWIKTF. CDR3 DNA sequence: TGTGCCACCTGGGACGGGATGGGTAGTGATTGGATCAAGACGTTT.

Only a few counts were recorded for this clone. The rearrangement links TRGV9 to TRGJP. The CDR3 is 16 amino acids. Germline CDR1 reads GITISATS; CDR2 reads ISYDGTV (reference sequence). With V trimmed by 6 bases and J by 9 bases, 11 bases remained unmatched. The CDR3 reads CALWRKEPLGKKIKVF. CDR3 nucleotide sequence: TGTGCCTTGTGGCGCAAGGAACCGTTGGGCAAAAAAATCAAGGTATTT.

This clone came up a few times. J is TRGJ1 or TRGJ2 and V is TRGV8. Trimming removed 3 bases from V and 0 bases from J; junction bases left unmatched: 11. CDR1 is VENAVY, CDR2 YDSYNSRV, per germline. The CDR3 runs 16 residues. CDR3 sequence: CATWDRKVGNYYKKLF. The DNA of the CDR3 is TGTGCCACCTGGGATCGAAAAGTAGGGAATTATTATAAGAAACTCTTT.

The chain couples TRGV4 to TRGJ1 or TRGJ2. The CDR3 runs to 16 residues. The junction had 13 bases not matched to a gene; V was cut back by 0 bases and J by 5 bases. Germline V gives CDR1 EGSTGY, CDR2 YDSYTSSV. For the CDR3, the DNA is TGTGCCACCTGGGATGGGCTTGGGGGCTGGCATTATAAGAAACTCTTT. Translation gives CATWDGLGGWHYKKLF.

This clone was picked up a small number of times. The chain joins TRGV8 to TRGJ1 or TRGJ2. The CDR3 runs to 12 residues. The J segment lost 3 bases and the V segment lost 6 bases, leaving 5 bases of the junction unmatched. The germline V gene has CDR1 VENAVY and CDR2 YDSYNSRV. The CDR3 spells CATWTLYYKKLF. The CDR3, as DNA: TGTGCCACCTGGACCCTTTATTATAAGAAACTCTTT.

The rearrangement links TRGV4 to TRGJ1 or TRGJ2. The junction had 9 bases not matched to a gene; V was cut back by 3 bases and J by 7 bases. The CDR3 covers 13 residues. Germline-derived CDR1 and CDR2 are EGSTGY and YDSYTSSV. CDR3 coding DNA: TGTGCCACCTGGGATAGGTTGGAGTATAAGAAACTCTTT. Amino acids: CATWDRLEYKKLF.